Following are 23 T cell receptor beta chains from one sample sequenced in a study of cytomegalovirus exposure and HLA in healthy donors. The PCR used 60 Vbeta and 13 Jbeta primers. The data were produced by immunoSEQ multiplex PCR, yet TCRdb's version contains in-frame clones alone and is incomplete. The sample lists approximately 170,000 clones, 60% to 85% occurring once. The sequencing input was PBMCs. The receptors derive from a male donor in good health and CMV-seropositive.

This clone was recorded a few times. The rearrangement uses TRBV4-3 and TRBJ2-7; 12 positions match TRBD2. CDR1 is LGHNA, CDR2 YSLEER, per germline. The CDR3 consists of 15 residues. After removal of 4 bases from V and 2 bases from J, the junction contained 3 bases not matched to a gene. CDR3 loop: CASSPTSGGPYEQYF. DNA for the CDR3: TGCGCCAGCAGCCCGACTAGCGGGGGACCCTACGAGCAGTACTTC.

The chain couples TRBV11-2 to TRBJ1-2; perhaps TRBD1 as D (6 bases). V was pared by 3 bases and J by 3 bases, with 11 bases between. There are 14 residues in the CDR3. Germline V lookup: CDR1 SGHAT, CDR2 FQNNGV. The CDR3 loop is CASSLRQADYGYTF. The CDR3 nucleotides are TGTGCCAGCAGCTTGCGACAGGCAGACTATGGCTACACCTTC.

V usage is TRBV4-2 and J usage is TRBJ1-1, with 7 bases lining up with TRBD1. The CDR3 runs to 16 residues. Per germline, CDR1 LGHNA and CDR2 YNFKEQ. J was trimmed by 0 bases and V by 4 bases; bases with no gene match: 8. The CDR3 is CASSPTGTNLNTEAFF. In DNA, the CDR3 is TGTGCCAGCAGCCCGACAGGGACGAACCTGAACACTGAAGCTTTCTTT.

In this sample, this clone turned up once. This chain uses TRBV2 with TRBJ2-3; possible D gene TRBD1, 6 bases. This CDR3 has 15 amino acids. V was trimmed by 5 bases and J by 0 bases, leaving 12 bases between them. Per germline, CDR1 SNHLY and CDR2 FYNNEI. The DNA of the CDR3 is TGTGCCAGCAGTCGGGACAACCTAAGCACAGATACGCAGTATTTT. Protein product: CASSRDNLSTDTQYF.

The chain combines TRBV5-8 with TRBJ1-1; 11 bases agree with TRBD1. Trimming at V came to 4 bases and at J to 0 bases, leaving 5 bases not matched to a gene. In germline, CDR1 is SGHTS, CDR2 YDEGEE. This CDR3 is built from 16 residues. This CDR3 reads CASSAGQGGMNTEAFF. The CDR3 coding sequence is TGTGCCAGCAGCGCGGGACAGGGGGGTATGAACACTGAAGCTTTCTTT.

This clone was seen more than once but under ten times. The rearrangement uses TRBV4-3 and TRBJ2-1; D is possibly TRBD2 (5 bases). The V end lost 3 bases, the J end lost 2 bases, and 11 bases lay between the germline ends. The germline V gene has CDR1 LGHNA and CDR2 YSLEER. The CDR3 spans 15 residues. The CDR3 region is CASSQETGTYNEQFF. The CDR3 nucleotides read TGCGCCAGCAGCCAGGAGACGGGGACCTACAATGAGCAGTTCTTC.

V is TRBV7-9 and J is TRBJ2-2, with D maybe TRBD2 (6 bases). Germline V gene lookup returns CDR1 SEHNR and CDR2 FQNEAQ (reference sequence). This CDR3 has 15 residues. Trimming took off 1 base at V and 5 bases at J, with 11 bases between the two ends. The CDR3 nucleotides are TGTGCCAGCAGCTTAGGTCCGGGGAGGACCGGGGAGCTGTTTTTT. Translated: CASSLGPGRTGELFF.

This clone was detected only a few times. The chain has TRBV19 and TRBJ2-5; 7 bases align to TRBD2. The J segment lost 0 bases and the V segment lost 9 bases, leaving 1 base of the junction unmatched. CDR3 length: 12 amino acids. The germline gives CDR1 LNHDA, CDR2 SQIVND (reference sequence). The CDR3 here is CASGRHQETQYF. DNA for the CDR3: TGTGCCAGCGGGAGGCACCAAGAGACCCAGTACTTC.

The chain uses TRBV6-1 and TRBJ1-4, with a tentative D call TRBD1 (5 bases). With 2 bases removed from V and 0 bases from J, the gap between germline ends came to 7 bases. There are 15 residues in the CDR3. Germline CDR1 is MNHNS and CDR2 is SASEGT. The CDR3 region has the DNA TGTGCCAGCAGTGAATCAGGGTCAACTAATGAAAAACTGTTTTTT. Translated: CASSESGSTNEKLFF.

V gene TRBV5-1 combines with J gene TRBJ1-6, with 8 bases that match TRBD1. The CDR3 has 16 residues. Germline V gives CDR1 SGHRS, CDR2 YFSETQ. Trimming at V came to 4 bases and at J to 7 bases, leaving 10 bases not matched to a gene. The CDR3 is CASSIVGQGSNSPLHF. The CDR3, as DNA: TGCGCCAGCAGCATCGTCGGACAGGGTAGCAATTCACCCCTCCACTTT.

This clone was recorded once. The chain recombines TRBV10-1 with TRBJ2-1; D gene ambiguous. The CDR3 is made up of 18 amino acids. V was clipped by 0 bases and J by 7 bases, with 22 bases between them. The germline gives CDR1 WNHNN, CDR2 SYGVQD (reference sequence). CDR3 coding DNA: TGCGCCAGCAGTGAGTCTCCCCCCGACGATTGGGCGTCGAATGAGCAGTTCTTC. This codes for CASSESPPDDWASNEQFF.

V usage is TRBV10-3 and J usage is TRBJ2-7; possibly TRBD1 for D (5 bases). The CDR3 spans 16 residues. Trimming shortened V by 3 bases and J by 0 bases, and 15 bases separated the two germline ends. The germline V gene encodes CDR1 ENHRY and CDR2 SYGVKD. The chain's CDR3 is CAISDRLTASSYEQYF. The CDR3 DNA sequence: TGTGCCATCAGTGACCGATTGACAGCGAGCTCCTACGAGCAGTACTTC.

V gene TRBV5-1 combines with J gene TRBJ2-2, with D unresolved. The CDR3 runs to 15 residues. Germline CDR1 is SGHRS and CDR2 is YFSETQ. Trimming left V 0 bases short and J 0 bases short, with 6 bases between. The CDR3 coding sequence is TGCGCCAGCAGCTTGGAACAGCCGAACACCGGGGAGCTGTTTTTT. This encodes CASSLEQPNTGELFF.

The CDR3 here is CASSFGTSGVSEQYF. The CDR3 DNA follows: TGTGCCAGCAGCTTCGGGACTAGCGGGGTGTCCGAGCAGTACTTC. This chain joins TRBV7-8 and TRBJ2-7, with TRBD2 identical over 13 bases. In germline, CDR1 is SGHVS, CDR2 FQNEAQ. The CDR3 spans 15 residues. Trimming removed 3 bases from V and 6 bases from J; junction bases left unmatched: 5.

The chain recombines TRBV11-2 with TRBJ2-7, with D hard to call. Germline lookup yields CDR1 SGHAT and CDR2 FQNNGV. The CDR3 sequence is 13 residues long. V was pared by 10 bases and J by 2 bases, with 15 bases between. CDR3 region: CATRPPGPYEQYF. The CDR3 region has the DNA TGTGCCACCCGTCCCCCAGGCCCCTACGAGCAGTACTTC.

A word on this clone: The conserved phenylalanine or tryptophan normally closing the CDR3 is absent here, so this likely arose from a read error. The limits of the CDR3 on the DNA are not certain, so only TCRdb's listed CDR3 is given. This CDR3 is CASSLGEGTKVS. The chain is built from TRBV7-9 and TRBJ2-7; the listed D gene, TRBD1, was not tested against the DNA. The CDR3 is 12 residues long, ends included. CDR1 and CDR2 from the germline V gene are SEHNR and FQNEAQ (reference sequence).

The rearrangement joins TRBV5-4 to TRBJ1-2; D call uncertain. The CDR3 has 14 residues. CDR1 and CDR2 (germline): SGHNT, YYREEE (reference sequence). Trimming removed 3 bases from V and 0 bases from J, with 9 bases in between. Written as DNA, the CDR3 is TGTGCCAGCAGCTCAACTCAGGCTAACTATGGCTACACCTTC. As protein: CASSSTQANYGYTF.

The chain recombines TRBV13 with TRBJ2-1; TRBD1 aligns across 9 bases. This CDR3 contains 15 residues. The V gene end was trimmed by 3 bases and the J gene end by 5 bases; junction bases not matched to a gene: 5. Germline loops: CDR1 PRHDT, CDR2 FYEKMQ (reference sequence). In DNA form, the CDR3 reads TGTGCCAGCAGCTTGGGGACAGGGCCAAACAATGAGCAGTTCTTC. It is translated as CASSLGTGPNNEQFF.

The rearrangement joins TRBV11-2 to TRBJ2-1, with 7 bases fitting TRBD1. The CDR3 extends over 15 amino acids. V dropped 5 bases and J dropped 7; count of bases not matched to a gene: 11. Germline V gene lookup returns CDR1 SGHAT and CDR2 FQNNGV. The CDR3 bases are TGTGCCAGCAGCCTACAGGGGTCCACGCGTAATGAGCAGTTCTTC. Residues: CASSLQGSTRNEQFF.

The rearrangement joins TRBV30 to TRBJ2-7; the match to TRBD2 covers 8 bases. V was pared by 3 bases and J by 0 bases, with 4 bases of the junction left unmatched. This CDR3 has 14 amino acids. Germline V gene sequence: CDR1 GTSNPN, CDR2 SVGIG (reference sequence). CDR3 residues: CAWSQRGGSYEQYF. CDR3 DNA: TGTGCCTGGAGCCAACGGGGGGGCTCCTACGAGCAGTACTTC.

This clone turned up a few times. Mismatch with germline at one junction end may stem from a read error. The gene calls are TRBV30 and TRBJ2-1; weak D call: TRBD2 (5 bases). Germline CDR1 is GTSNPN and CDR2 is SVGIG (reference sequence). The CDR3 runs 9 residues. The CDR3 sequence: CAWSREPIF. In nucleotides, the CDR3 is TGTGCCTGGAGTAGGGAGCCTATCTTC.

The rearrangement joins TRBV11-3 to TRBJ2-5, with 8 bases that match TRBD2. J lost 3 bases, V lost 5 bases, and 14 bases had no gene match. Germline lookup yields CDR1 SGHNT and CDR2 YENEEA. This CDR3 is 17 amino acids long. The CDR3 DNA reads TGTGCCAGCAGCCCGGGAGGGGGGGGATGGGCTGAAGAGACCCAGTACTTC. This sequence encodes CASSPGGGGWAEETQYF. Complete variable domain (other parts from reference TRBV11-3 and TRBJ2-5): EAGVVQSPRYKIIEKKQPVAFWCNPISGHNTLYWYLQNLGQGPELLIRYENEEAVDDSQLPKDRFSAERLKGVDSTLKIQPAELGDSAVYLCASSPGGGGWAEETQYFGPGTRLLVL.

V usage is TRBV7-2 and J usage is TRBJ2-5; 8 positions match TRBD1. This CDR3 contains 15 residues. After removal of 8 bases from V and 9 bases from J, the junction contained 17 bases not matched to a gene. CDR1 is SGHTA and CDR2 is FQGNSA in the germline V gene. CDR3 sequence (DNA): TGTGCCAGCTTTTCGGGGACAGGCCTTGGGAGGCCCCAGTACTTC. It specifies CASFSGTGLGRPQYF.